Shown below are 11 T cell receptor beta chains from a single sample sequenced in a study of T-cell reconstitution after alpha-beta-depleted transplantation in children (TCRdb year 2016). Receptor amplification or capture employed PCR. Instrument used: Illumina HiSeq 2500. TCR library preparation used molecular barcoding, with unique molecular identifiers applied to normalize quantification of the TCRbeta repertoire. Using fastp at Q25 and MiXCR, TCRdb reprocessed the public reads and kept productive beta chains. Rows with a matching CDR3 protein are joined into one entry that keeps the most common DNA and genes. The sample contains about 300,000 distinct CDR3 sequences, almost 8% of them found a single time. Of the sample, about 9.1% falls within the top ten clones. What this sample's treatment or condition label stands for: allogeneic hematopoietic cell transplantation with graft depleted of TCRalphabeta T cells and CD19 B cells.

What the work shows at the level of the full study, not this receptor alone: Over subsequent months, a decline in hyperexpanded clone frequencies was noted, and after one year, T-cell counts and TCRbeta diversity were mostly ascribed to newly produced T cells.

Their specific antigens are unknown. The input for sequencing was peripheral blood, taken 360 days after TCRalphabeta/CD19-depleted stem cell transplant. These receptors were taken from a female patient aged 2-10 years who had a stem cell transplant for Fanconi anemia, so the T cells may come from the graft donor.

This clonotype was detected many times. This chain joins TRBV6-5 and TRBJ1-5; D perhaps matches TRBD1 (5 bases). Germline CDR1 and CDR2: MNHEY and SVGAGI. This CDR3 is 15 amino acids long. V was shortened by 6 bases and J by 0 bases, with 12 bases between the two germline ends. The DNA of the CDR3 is TGTGCCAGCAGACAACGACAGTCTAGCAATCAGCCCCAGCATTTT. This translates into CASRQRQSSNQPQHF.

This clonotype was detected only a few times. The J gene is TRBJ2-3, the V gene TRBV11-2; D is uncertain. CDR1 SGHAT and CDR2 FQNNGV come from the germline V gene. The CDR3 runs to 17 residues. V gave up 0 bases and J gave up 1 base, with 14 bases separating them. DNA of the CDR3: TGTGCCAGCAGCTTAGAGGTGGCCGCCCTCCGCACAGATACGCAGTATTTT. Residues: CASSLEVAALRTDTQYF. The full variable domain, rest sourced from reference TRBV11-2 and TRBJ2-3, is EAGVAQSPRYKIIEKRQSVAFWCNPISGHATLYWYQQILGQGPKLLIQFQNNGVVDDSQLPKDRFSAERLKGVDSTLKIQPAKLEDSAVYLCASSLEVAALRTDTQYFGPGTRLTVL.

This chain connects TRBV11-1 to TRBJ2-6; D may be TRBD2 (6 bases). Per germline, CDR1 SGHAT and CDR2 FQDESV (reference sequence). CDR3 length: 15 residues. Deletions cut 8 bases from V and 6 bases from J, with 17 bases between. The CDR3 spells CASGGGTSLANVLTF. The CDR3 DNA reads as TGTGCCAGCGGAGGCGGGACCTCCCTGGCCAACGTCCTGACTTTC.

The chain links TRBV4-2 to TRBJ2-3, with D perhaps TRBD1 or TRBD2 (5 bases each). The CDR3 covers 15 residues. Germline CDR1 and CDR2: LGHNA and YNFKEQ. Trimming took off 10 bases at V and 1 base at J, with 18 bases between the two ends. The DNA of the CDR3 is TGTGCCATCGGCCCCGGGACCGTGGGCACAGATACGCAGTATTTT. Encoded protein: CAIGPGTVGTDTQYF.

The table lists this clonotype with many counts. The CDR3 reads CASSEGQITTLGYTF. CDR3 sequence (DNA): TGTGCCAGCAGCGAGGGACAAATTACCACCTTAGGCTACACCTTC. The chain employs TRBV9 and TRBJ1-2; D possibly corresponds to TRBD1 (6 bases). CDR1 SGDLS and CDR2 YYNGEE come from the germline V gene. CDR3 length: 15 amino acids. The ends were cut back, 3 bases at V and 8 bases at J, with 20 bases in the middle.

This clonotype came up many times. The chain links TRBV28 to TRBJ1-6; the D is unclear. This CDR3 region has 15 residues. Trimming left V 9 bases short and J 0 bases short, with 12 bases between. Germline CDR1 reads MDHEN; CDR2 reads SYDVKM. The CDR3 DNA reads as TGTGCCAGTGAGACCGCTCGCTCCTATAATTCACCCCTCCACTTT. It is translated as CASETARSYNSPLHF. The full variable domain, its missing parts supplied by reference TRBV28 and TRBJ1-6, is DVKVTQSSRYLVKRTGEKVFLECVQDMDHENMFWYRQDPGLGLRLIYFSYDVKMKEKGDIPEGYSVSREKKERFSLILESASTNQTSMYLCASETARSYNSPLHFGNGTRLTVT.

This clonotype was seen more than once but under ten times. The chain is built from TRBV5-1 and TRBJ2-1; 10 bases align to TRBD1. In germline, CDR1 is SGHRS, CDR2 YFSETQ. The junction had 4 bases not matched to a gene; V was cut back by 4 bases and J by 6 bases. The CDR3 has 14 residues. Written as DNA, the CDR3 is TGCGCCAGCAGCGCCGGGACAGGGGCCAATGAGCAGTTCTTC. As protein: CASSAGTGANEQFF.

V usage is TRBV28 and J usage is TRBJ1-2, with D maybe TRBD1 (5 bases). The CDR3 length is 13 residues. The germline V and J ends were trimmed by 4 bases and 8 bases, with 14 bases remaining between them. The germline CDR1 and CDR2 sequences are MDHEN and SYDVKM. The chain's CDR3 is CASSSGGVSGYTF. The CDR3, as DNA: TGTGCCAGCAGTTCCGGGGGGGTTTCCGGCTACACCTTC.

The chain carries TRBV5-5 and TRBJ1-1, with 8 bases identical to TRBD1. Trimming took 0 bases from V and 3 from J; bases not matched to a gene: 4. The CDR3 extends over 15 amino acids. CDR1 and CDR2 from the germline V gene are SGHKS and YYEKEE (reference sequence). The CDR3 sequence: CASSLADRGHTEAFF. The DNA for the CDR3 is TGTGCCAGCAGCTTGGCCGACAGGGGCCACACTGAAGCTTTCTTT.

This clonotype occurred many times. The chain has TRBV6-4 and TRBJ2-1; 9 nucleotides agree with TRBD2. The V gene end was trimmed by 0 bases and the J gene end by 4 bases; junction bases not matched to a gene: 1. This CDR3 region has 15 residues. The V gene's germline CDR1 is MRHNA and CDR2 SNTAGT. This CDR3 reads CASSDSSGSYNEQFF. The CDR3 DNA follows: TGTGCCAGCAGTGACTCTAGCGGGAGTTACAATGAGCAGTTCTTC.

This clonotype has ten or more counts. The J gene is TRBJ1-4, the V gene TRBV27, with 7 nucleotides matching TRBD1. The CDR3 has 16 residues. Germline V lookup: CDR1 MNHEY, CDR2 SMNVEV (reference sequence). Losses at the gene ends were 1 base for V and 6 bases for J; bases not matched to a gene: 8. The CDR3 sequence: CASSLYSGQWDEKLFF. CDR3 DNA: TGTGCCAGCAGTTTATACTCGGGACAGTGGGATGAAAAACTGTTTTTT.